The next 30 T cell receptor beta chains were all read from a single sample in a study of blood T cell repertoires in COVID-19. Method: immunoSEQ multiplex PCR; TCRdb's copy keeps in-frame clones and lacks some. This sample yields 250,000 or so clones, of which 70% to 85% are seen a single time; around 2.4% belongs to the top ten. Sequencing input: peripheral blood. The receptors derive from a man in his forties who had recovered from COVID-19.

The V call is TRBV18, the J call TRBJ1-1; 7 bases are a match to TRBD1. The CDR3 is made up of 15 amino acids. The V segment lost 2 bases and the J segment 10 bases; nucleotides outside the gene matches: 13. Germline loops: CDR1 KGHSH, CDR2 LQKENI. The CDR3 loop reads CASSPDGQVVVGAFF. DNA for the CDR3: TGTGCCAGCTCACCAGACGGACAGGTTGTGGTGGGAGCTTTCTTT.

V is TRBV3-1 (or the pseudogene TRBV3-2) and J is TRBJ2-3; TRBD2 matches at 8 bases. The CDR3 is 17 residues long. In germline, CDR1 is LGHDT, CDR2 YNNKEL (reference sequence). V lost 3 bases to trimming and J lost 9 bases; unmatched junction nucleotides: 17. The CDR3: CASSQIGTSRGWGTQYF. CDR3 DNA sequence: TGTGCCAGCAGCCAGATAGGGACTAGTAGGGGGTGGGGCACGCAGTATTTT.

CDR3 nucleotide sequence: TGTGCCAGCAGCCAAGGGACTCTCCCCTCGGGTAATTCACCCCTCCACTTT. Amino acid sequence: CASSQGTLPSGNSPLHF. This rearrangement joins TRBV5-6 to TRBJ1-6, with TRBD1 as a possible D gene (5 bases). The V and J ends lost 4 bases and 6 bases respectively, with 20 bases between them. The CDR3 spans 17 residues. The germline gives CDR1 SGHDT, CDR2 YYEEEE.

The J gene is TRBJ1-5, the V gene TRBV5-1; TRBD1 matches at 8 bases. The junction had 5 bases not matched to a gene; V was cut back by 0 bases and J by 6 bases. Germline assignment: CDR1 SGHRS and CDR2 YFSETQ. The length of the CDR3 is 15 residues. The CDR3 bases are TGCGCCAGCAGCTTGGGGGCAGGGGGCGGTCAGCCCCAGCATTTT. Its protein product is CASSLGAGGGQPQHF.

V gene TRBV2 combines with J gene TRBJ1-3, with unresolved D. There are 11 residues in the CDR3. Germline CDR1 SNHLY, CDR2 FYNNEI. V lost 0 bases and J 11 bases, leaving 5 bases between the germline ends. Here the CDR3 DNA reads TGTGCCAGCAGTGAAGCGCCGGCCATATATTTT. Its protein product is CASSEAPAIYF.

This clone was found once. The chain carries TRBV6-2 or TRBV6-3 and TRBJ2-7, with TRBD2 as a possible D gene (6 bases). This CDR3 is 13 amino acids long. V lost 5 bases and J 6 bases, leaving 14 bases between the germline ends. Germline CDR1 reads MNHEY; CDR2 reads SVGEGT. This chain's CDR3 is CASSRTEGSEQYF. The CDR3 DNA reads as TGTGCCAGCAGTAGGACGGAGGGTTCCGAGCAGTACTTC.

V gene TRBV6-4 combines with J gene TRBJ1-2; no clear D gene. Trimming pared 3 bases from V and 4 bases from J, leaving 12 bases between. The V gene's germline CDR1 is MRHNA and CDR2 SNTAGT. The CDR3 contains 14 residues. The CDR3 is CASSESGNGYGYTF. CDR3 coding DNA: TGTGCCAGCAGTGAATCGGGAAACGGCTATGGCTACACCTTC.

This chain joins TRBV19 and TRBJ2-5; weak D call: TRBD2 (6 bases). The CDR3 totals 16 residues. V was cut by 0 bases and J by 4 bases, with 15 bases left in between. CDR1 is LNHDA and CDR2 is SQIVND in the germline V gene (reference sequence). CDR3 coding DNA: TGTGCCAGTAGTATAGATGGCGGGATGGGGGGAGAGACCCAGTACTTC. This codes for CASSIDGGMGGETQYF.

The table lists this clone with a few counts. The chain links TRBV27 to TRBJ1-6; perhaps TRBD1 as D (5 bases). The CDR3 is 17 amino acids. V was pared by 0 bases and J by 3 bases, with 12 bases between. CDR1 is MNHEY, CDR2 SMNVEV, per germline (reference sequence). CDR3 bases: TGTGCCAGCAGTTTATCCATTGGGGGGAACTATAATTCACCCCTCCACTTT. Its protein is CASSLSIGGNYNSPLHF.

The chain carries TRBV19 and TRBJ2-2; TRBD2 matches 12 bases. The CDR3 runs 16 residues. Losses at the gene ends were 5 bases for V and 6 bases for J; bases not matched to a gene: 7. CDR1 and CDR2 (germline): LNHDA, SQIVND (reference sequence). CDR3 amino acids: CASSWRTSGKSGELFF. The CDR3 DNA reads TGTGCCAGTAGTTGGAGGACTAGCGGGAAATCCGGGGAGCTGTTTTTT.

The V gene is TRBV30, the J gene TRBJ2-3; 9 bases agree with TRBD1. J lost 2 bases, V lost 5 bases, and 5 bases had no gene match. The germline V gene has CDR1 GTSNPN and CDR2 SVGIG (reference sequence). This CDR3 comprises 14 residues. The CDR3 loop reads CAWETGGDTDTQYF. DNA for the CDR3: TGTGCCTGGGAGACAGGGGGAGACACAGATACGCAGTATTTT.

This chain uses TRBV4-1 with TRBJ2-1; 16 nucleotides line up with TRBD2. J lost 10 bases, V lost 4 bases, and 13 bases had no gene match. CDR1 and CDR2 from the germline V gene are MGHRA and YSYEKL. The CDR3 loop spans 18 amino acids. CDR3 DNA: TGCGCCAGCAGCCCAATAAGGGGGACTAGCGGGAGGGTACAAGAGCAGTTCTTC. Protein: CASSPIRGTSGRVQEQFF.

J is TRBJ1-1 and V is TRBV7-2, with 9 bases matching TRBD1. J was trimmed by 4 bases and V by 5 bases; bases with no gene match: 5. Germline V CDR1 and CDR2: SGHTA, FQGNSA. The CDR3 runs to 14 residues. The chain's CDR3 is CASSAQGAGTEAFF. The CDR3, as DNA: TGTGCCAGCAGCGCACAGGGGGCTGGCACTGAAGCTTTCTTT.

The rearrangement uses TRBV14 and TRBJ2-7; no definite D call. The CDR3 consists of 15 residues. Germline V CDR1 and CDR2: SGHDN, FVKESK. V was trimmed by 3 bases and J by 2 bases, leaving 14 bases between them. CDR3 nucleotide sequence: TGTGCCAGCAGCCAGTTCAGGTACGGCGCCTACGAGCAGTACTTC. Translating it yields CASSQFRYGAYEQYF.

The chain uses TRBV7-9 and TRBJ2-7; TRBD1 aligns across 9 bases. Germline loops: CDR1 SEHNR, CDR2 FQNEAQ (reference sequence). This CDR3 is built from 15 residues. J lost 7 bases, V lost 4 bases, and 11 bases had no gene match. The CDR3 reads CASSSRTGGPREQYF. For the CDR3, the DNA is TGTGCCAGCAGCTCCCGCACAGGGGGCCCGAGGGAGCAGTACTTC.

The chain uses TRBV7-2 and TRBJ1-1; no definite D call. Trimming pared 2 bases from V and 11 bases from J, leaving 18 bases between. Germline V gives CDR1 SGHTA, CDR2 FQGNSA. The length of the CDR3 is 14 residues. The CDR3: CASSLFMTKEDAFF. In DNA form, the CDR3 reads TGTGCCAGCAGCTTATTTATGACAAAGGAGGACGCTTTCTTT.

The rearrangement joins TRBV4-1 to TRBJ2-7; 7 bases fit TRBD1. The CDR3 is 15 amino acids. Losses at the gene ends were 6 bases for V and 2 bases for J; bases not matched to a gene: 10. Germline values: CDR1 MGHRA, CDR2 YSYEKL. CDR3 amino acids: CASRKTPDRAYEQYF. The CDR3, as DNA: TGCGCCAGCAGAAAAACCCCCGACAGGGCCTACGAGCAGTACTTC.

The gene calls are TRBV7-2 and TRBJ2-1; 12 bases map to TRBD1. Trimming at V came to 6 bases and at J to 6 bases, leaving 12 bases not matched to a gene. The CDR3 sequence is 17 residues long. Germline assignment: CDR1 SGHTA and CDR2 FQGNSA. This chain's CDR3 is CASRQRSGTGGRNEQFF. The CDR3 nucleotides read TGTGCCAGCAGGCAACGGTCGGGGACAGGGGGCCGCAATGAGCAGTTCTTC.

The chain recombines TRBV19 with TRBJ1-4; D unclear. The CDR3 spans 16 residues. V lost 5 bases and J lost 0, with 13 bases in between. Per the germline V gene, CDR1 is LNHDA and CDR2 is SQIVND (reference sequence). The CDR3 nucleotides read TGTGCCAGTAGTGTCGTGCCGGGAGCAACTAATGAAAAACTGTTTTTT. Residues: CASSVVPGATNEKLFF.

This chain's CDR3 is CASSPPGQGAYGYTF. In DNA form, the CDR3 reads TGTGCCAGCTCACCGCCGGGACAGGGGGCCTATGGCTACACCTTC. The V call is TRBV18, the J call TRBJ1-2; 12 bases match TRBD1. V trimming: 3 bases; J trimming: 4 bases; junction bases outside the gene matches: 3. The CDR3 extends over 15 amino acids. Germline V gives CDR1 KGHSH, CDR2 LQKENI.

Here the CDR3 DNA reads TGTGCCAGCAGTGAATATCCCAGGGGCCCGAACACTGAAGCTTTCTTT. Translated, it gives CASSEYPRGPNTEAFF. The chain uses TRBV6-1 and TRBJ1-1, with D perhaps TRBD1 (6 bases). V was cut by 2 bases and J by 1 base, with 14 bases left in between. Germline CDR1 MNHNS, CDR2 SASEGT. This CDR3 contains 16 residues.

The chain recombines TRBV5-1 with TRBJ2-7; possibly TRBD2 for D (7 bases). Germline loops: CDR1 SGHRS, CDR2 YFSETQ. The CDR3 totals 13 residues. Between the trimmed V and J ends, which lost 3 bases and 6 bases, there was a span of 13 bases. CDR3 sequence reads: CASSYGGQSEQYF. In DNA form, the CDR3 reads TGCGCCAGCAGCTACGGGGGGCAAAGCGAGCAGTACTTC.

This clone was counted a few times. This chain uses TRBV11-3 with TRBJ2-2; D perhaps matches TRBD2 (5 bases). V was trimmed by 5 bases and J by 1 base, leaving 14 bases between them. The CDR3 has 16 residues. The germline V gene encodes CDR1 SGHNT and CDR2 YENEEA. The CDR3 nucleotides read TGTGCCAGCAGCCAGGACTCTTATCGGAACACCGGGGAGCTGTTTTTT. This codes for CASSQDSYRNTGELFF.

The chain carries TRBV7-6 and TRBJ1-1, with TRBD1 matching over 7 bases. J lost 5 bases, V lost 5 bases, and 14 bases had no gene match. This CDR3 is 16 amino acids long. Germline V gives CDR1 SGHVS, CDR2 FNYEAQ. The CDR3, as DNA: TGTGCCAGCAGCCCCGGAGCGGACAGGCGGGTAACTGAAGCTTTCTTT. This encodes CASSPGADRRVTEAFF.

The chain joins TRBV30 to TRBJ1-1, with D hard to call. Trimming shortened V by 5 bases and J by 6 bases, and 13 bases separated the two germline ends. This CDR3 is built from 12 residues. CDR1 GTSNPN and CDR2 SVGIG come from the germline V gene (reference sequence). The CDR3 protein is CAWGGVLAEAFF. The DNA for the CDR3 is TGTGCCTGGGGCGGGGTTTTGGCTGAAGCTTTCTTT.

The J gene is TRBJ1-4, the V gene TRBV19, with 9 bases lining up with TRBD1. CDR3 length: 17 amino acids. With 6 bases clipped from V and 7 bases from J, the junction kept 15 bases outside the gene matches. CDR1 and CDR2 from the germline V gene are LNHDA and SQIVND (reference sequence). The CDR3 coding sequence is TGTGCCAGTAGCCCTCGGACAGGGGAGTTCGCGGGTGAAAAACTGTTTTTT. It codes for CASSPRTGEFAGEKLFF.

The rearrangement links TRBV11-2 to TRBJ2-7, with D perhaps TRBD1 (6 bases). The CDR3 length is 14 residues. The ends were cut back, 4 bases at V and 9 bases at J, with 19 bases in the middle. Germline values: CDR1 SGHAT, CDR2 FQNNGV. Here the CDR3 reads CASSSDVQGGGQYF. The CDR3 DNA follows: TGTGCCAGCAGCTCCGATGTACAGGGTGGAGGGCAGTACTTC.

The V and J genes are TRBV30 and TRBJ2-3, with 8 positions matching TRBD2. The CDR3 is made up of 17 amino acids. CDR1 is GTSNPN, CDR2 SVGIG, per germline (reference sequence). V lost 0 bases, J lost 3 bases, and 11 bases stayed unmatched. The CDR3, as DNA: TGTGCCTGGAGTGTTATTATGACGGGGGGGCCAACAGATACGCAGTATTTT. Translated, it gives CAWSVIMTGGPTDTQYF.

This chain links TRBV2 with TRBJ1-2; 7 bases map to TRBD1. Trimming at V came to 6 bases and at J to 8 bases, leaving 12 bases not matched to a gene. This CDR3 comprises 14 residues. From germline, CDR1 is SNHLY and CDR2 FYNNEI. The DNA for the CDR3 is TGTGCCAGCAGCCCCAGGACAGGTTTAGGCGGCTACACCTTC. It codes for CASSPRTGLGGYTF. Supplemented by reference TRBV2 and TRBJ1-2, the full variable domain reads EPEVTQTPSHQVTQMGQEVILRCVPISNHLYFYWYRQILGQKVEFLVSFYNNEISEKSEIFDDQFSVERPDGSNFTLKIRSTKLEDSAMYFCASSPRTGLGGYTFGSGTRLTVV.

CDR3 coding DNA: TGTGCCATCAGTCGGGACTCCAAAAACATTCAGTACTTC. As protein: CAISRDSKNIQYF. The gene calls are TRBV10-3 and TRBJ2-4; D possibly corresponds to TRBD2 (6 bases). Trimming left V 5 bases short and J 2 bases short, with 7 bases between. CDR3 length: 13 amino acids. Germline loops: CDR1 ENHRY, CDR2 SYGVKD.